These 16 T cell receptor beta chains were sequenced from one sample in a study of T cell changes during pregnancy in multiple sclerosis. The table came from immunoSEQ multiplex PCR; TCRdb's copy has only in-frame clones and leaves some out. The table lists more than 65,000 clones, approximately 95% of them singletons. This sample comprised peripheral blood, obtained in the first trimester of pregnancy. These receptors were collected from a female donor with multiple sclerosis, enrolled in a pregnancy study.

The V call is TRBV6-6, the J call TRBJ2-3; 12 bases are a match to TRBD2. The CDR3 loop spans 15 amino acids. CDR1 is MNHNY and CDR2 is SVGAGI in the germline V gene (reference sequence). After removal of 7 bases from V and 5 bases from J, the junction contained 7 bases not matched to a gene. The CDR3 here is CASIASGGAGDTQYF. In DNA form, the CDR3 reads TGTGCCAGCATCGCTAGCGGGGGGGCCGGAGATACGCAGTATTTT.

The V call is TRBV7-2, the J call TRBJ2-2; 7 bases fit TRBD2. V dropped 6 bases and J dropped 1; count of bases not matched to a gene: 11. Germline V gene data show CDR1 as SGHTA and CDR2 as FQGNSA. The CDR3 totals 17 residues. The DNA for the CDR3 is TGTGCCAGCAGATCTAACGTAGGCGGGGGGAACACCGGGGAGCTGTTTTTT. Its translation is CASRSNVGGGNTGELFF.

This CDR3 reads CATSRGRAGKGVVQYF. Here the CDR3 DNA reads TGTGCCACCAGCAGAGGTCGAGCGGGGAAAGGGGTAGTGCAGTACTTC. The V and J genes are TRBV15 and TRBJ2-7, with 7 bases identical to TRBD2. The CDR3 extends over 16 amino acids. The trim removed 1 base at V and 9 bases at J, leaving 15 bases unmatched. CDR1 and CDR2 from the germline V gene are LNHNV and YYDKDF (reference sequence). Filled out from reference TRBV15 and TRBJ2-7, the complete variable domain reads DAMVIQNPRYQVTQFGKPVTLSCSQTLNHNVMYWYQQKSSQAPKLLFHYYDKDFNNEADTPDNFQSRRPNTSFCFLDIRSPGLGDTAMYLCATSRGRAGKGVVQYFGPGTRLTVT.

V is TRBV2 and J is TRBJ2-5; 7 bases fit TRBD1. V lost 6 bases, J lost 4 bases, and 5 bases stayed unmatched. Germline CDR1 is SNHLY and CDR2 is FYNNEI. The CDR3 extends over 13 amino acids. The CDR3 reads CASRNTGVETQYF. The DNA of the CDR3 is TGTGCCAGCAGAAATACAGGGGTAGAGACCCAGTACTTC.

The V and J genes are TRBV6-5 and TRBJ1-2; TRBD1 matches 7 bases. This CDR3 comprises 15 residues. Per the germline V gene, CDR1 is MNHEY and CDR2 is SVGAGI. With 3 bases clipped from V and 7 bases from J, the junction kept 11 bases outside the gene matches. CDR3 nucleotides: TGTGCCAGCAGTTATGGTAAAGACAGGGCCTCTGGCTACACCTTC. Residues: CASSYGKDRASGYTF.

CDR3 region: CASTIKLTGGTGELFF. CDR3 bases: TGTGCCAGCACCATTAAGTTGACAGGGGGCACCGGGGAGCTGTTTTTT. The chain links TRBV11-2 to TRBJ2-2; TRBD1 aligns across 9 bases. The V gene's germline CDR1 is SGHAT and CDR2 FQNNGV. Germline trimming cut 7 bases from V and 4 bases from J; bases unmatched to any gene: 10. The CDR3 extends over 16 amino acids.

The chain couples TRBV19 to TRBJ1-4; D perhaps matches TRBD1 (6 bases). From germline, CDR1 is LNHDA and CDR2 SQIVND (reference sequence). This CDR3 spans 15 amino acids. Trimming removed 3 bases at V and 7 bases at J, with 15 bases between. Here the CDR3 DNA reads TGTGCCAGTAGTATCCCAGGGGTAATCGGTGAAAAACTGTTTTTT. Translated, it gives CASSIPGVIGEKLFF. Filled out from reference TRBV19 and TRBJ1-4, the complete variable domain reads DGGITQSPKYLFRKEGQNVTLSCEQNLNHDAMYWYRQDPGQGLRLIYYSQIVNDFQKGDIAEGYSVSREKKESFPLTVTSAQKNPTAFYLCASSIPGVIGEKLFFGSGTQLSVL.

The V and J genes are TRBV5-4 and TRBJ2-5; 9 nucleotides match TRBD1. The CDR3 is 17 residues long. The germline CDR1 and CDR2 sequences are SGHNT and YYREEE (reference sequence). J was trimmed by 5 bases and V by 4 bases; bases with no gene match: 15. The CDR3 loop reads CASSTRQGDITGETQYF. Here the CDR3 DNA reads TGTGCCAGCAGCACTAGACAGGGGGATATCACGGGGGAGACCCAGTACTTC.

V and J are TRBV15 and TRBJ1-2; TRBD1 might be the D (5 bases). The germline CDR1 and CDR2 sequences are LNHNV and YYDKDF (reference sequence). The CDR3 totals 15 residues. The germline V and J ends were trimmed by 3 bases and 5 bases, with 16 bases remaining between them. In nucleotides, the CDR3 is TGTGCCACCAGCAGGGAAGGGGCGCCCACATATGGCTACACCTTC. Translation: CATSREGAPTYGYTF.

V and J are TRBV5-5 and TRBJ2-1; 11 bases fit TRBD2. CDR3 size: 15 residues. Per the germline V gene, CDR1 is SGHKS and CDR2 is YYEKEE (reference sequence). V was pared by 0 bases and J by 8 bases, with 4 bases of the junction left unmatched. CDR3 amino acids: CASSLVGSGGDEQFF. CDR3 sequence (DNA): TGTGCCAGCAGCTTGGTTGGTAGCGGGGGGGATGAGCAGTTCTTC.

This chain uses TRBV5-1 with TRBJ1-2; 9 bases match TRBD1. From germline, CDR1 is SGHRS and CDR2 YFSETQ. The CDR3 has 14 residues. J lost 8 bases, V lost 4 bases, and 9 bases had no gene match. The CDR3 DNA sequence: TGCGCCAGCAGCCGGGGAGGACAGGGGCCCGGCTACACCTTC. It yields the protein CASSRGGQGPGYTF.

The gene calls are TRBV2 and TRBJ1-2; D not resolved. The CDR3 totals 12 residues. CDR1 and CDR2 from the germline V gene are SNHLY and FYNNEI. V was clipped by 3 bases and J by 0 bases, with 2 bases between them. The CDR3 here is CASSDTNYGYTF. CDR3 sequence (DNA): TGTGCCAGCAGTGACACTAACTATGGCTACACCTTC. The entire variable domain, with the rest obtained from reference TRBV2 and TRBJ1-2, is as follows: EPEVTQTPSHQVTQMGQEVILRCVPISNHLYFYWYRQILGQKVEFLVSFYNNEISEKSEIFDDQFSVERPDGSNFTLKIRSTKLEDSAMYFCASSDTNYGYTFGSGTRLTVV.

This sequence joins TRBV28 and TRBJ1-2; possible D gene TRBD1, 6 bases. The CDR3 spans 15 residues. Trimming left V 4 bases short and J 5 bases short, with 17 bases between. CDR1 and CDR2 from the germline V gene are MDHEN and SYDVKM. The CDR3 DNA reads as TGTGCCAGCAGTTCCCCAGGGGCGGATTTATATGGCTACACCTTC. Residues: CASSSPGADLYGYTF.

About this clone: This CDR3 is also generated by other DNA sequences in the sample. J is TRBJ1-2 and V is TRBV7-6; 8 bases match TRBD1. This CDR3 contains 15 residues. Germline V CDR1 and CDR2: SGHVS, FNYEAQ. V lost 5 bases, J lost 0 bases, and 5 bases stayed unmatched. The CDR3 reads CASSLGQGANYGYTF. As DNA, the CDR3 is TGTGCCAGCAGCCTAGGACAGGGCGCTAACTATGGCTACACCTTC.

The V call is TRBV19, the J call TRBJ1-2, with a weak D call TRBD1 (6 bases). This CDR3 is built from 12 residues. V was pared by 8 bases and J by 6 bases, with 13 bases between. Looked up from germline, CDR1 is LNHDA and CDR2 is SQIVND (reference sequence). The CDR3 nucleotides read TGTGCCAGTTTATCAGGGGTTGATGGCTACACCTTC. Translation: CASLSGVDGYTF.

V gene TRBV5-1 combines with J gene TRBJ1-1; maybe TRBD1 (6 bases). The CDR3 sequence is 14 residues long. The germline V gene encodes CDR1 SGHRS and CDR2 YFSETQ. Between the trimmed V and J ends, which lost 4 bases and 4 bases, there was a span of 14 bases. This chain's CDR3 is CASSGGALATEAFF. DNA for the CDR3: TGCGCCAGCAGCGGGGGGGCTTTGGCCACTGAAGCTTTCTTT.